This passage covers 21 T cell receptor beta chains from one sample sequenced in a study of T cell responses to AZD1222 COVID-19 vaccine (dated by TCRdb to 2020 to 2023). This specimen's time point label, interpreted: about 28 days (+/-7) after the second vaccine dose. Library preparation was by the immunoSEQ multiplex PCR assay. TCRdb carries this immuneACCESS record with in-frame sequences only. Its versions omit some clonotypes, under half of them owing to an unresolved V gene in the studies checked, with the rest unexplained. Here the sample has 90,000 to 120,000 clones; approximately 90% occur a single time. The ten top clones hold roughly 2.5% of the sample. The sequencing used peripheral blood, collected 28 days after the second AZD1222 dose. Every receptor here comes from an adult who received the AZD1222 COVID-19 vaccine.

The V call is TRBV27, the J call TRBJ1-5, with D perhaps TRBD1 (5 bases). V was trimmed by 8 bases and J by 0 bases, leaving 8 bases between them. The CDR3 is 13 amino acids. Germline V gene sequence: CDR1 MNHEY, CDR2 SMNVEV (reference sequence). DNA of the CDR3: TGTGCCAGCGGCAGGGTTAGCAATCAGCCCCAGCATTTT. It codes for CASGRVSNQPQHF.

V is TRBV19 and J is TRBJ1-2; no reliable D call. The V gene's germline CDR1 is LNHDA and CDR2 SQIVND (reference sequence). The CDR3 extends over 15 amino acids. V was pared by 5 bases and J by 2 bases, with 15 bases between. The CDR3 DNA follows: TGTGCCAGTAGTTCTTGGGTTGGAGAAAACTATGGCTACACCTTC. Protein: CASSSWVGENYGYTF.

The chain recombines TRBV7-3 with TRBJ2-2; no clear D. Per the germline V gene, CDR1 is SGHTA and CDR2 is FQGTGA. The CDR3 loop spans 12 amino acids. Trimming removed 2 bases from V and 4 bases from J, with 2 bases in between. CDR3 in DNA: TGTGCCAGCAGCTTAGGCACCGGGGAGCTGTTTTTT. It codes for CASSLGTGELFF.

This chain links TRBV2 with TRBJ2-7; TRBD2 agrees at 9 bases. Germline V gene sequence: CDR1 SNHLY, CDR2 FYNNEI. The CDR3 length is 13 residues. V trimming: 8 bases; J trimming: 2 bases; junction bases outside the gene matches: 4. This CDR3 is CASDRLAAYEQYF. The CDR3 coding sequence is TGTGCCAGCGATCGACTAGCGGCCTACGAGCAGTACTTC.

In this sample, this clone turned up a few times. The chain links TRBV7-8 to TRBJ1-2; D remains unclear. The V end lost 5 bases, the J end lost 4 bases, and 8 bases lay between the germline ends. The germline gives CDR1 SGHVS, CDR2 FQNEAQ. The CDR3 is 12 residues long. CDR3 protein: CASSPRSYGYTF. CDR3 bases: TGTGCCAGCAGCCCTCGATCCTATGGCTACACCTTC.

The chain is built from TRBV3-1 (or the pseudogene TRBV3-2) and TRBJ2-6, with 10 bases matching TRBD2. Germline loops: CDR1 LGHDT, CDR2 YNNKEL (reference sequence). The CDR3 loop spans 21 amino acids. V lost 2 bases to trimming and J lost 1 base; unmatched junction nucleotides: 14. As DNA, the CDR3 is TGTGCCAGCAGCCAACTCCTTCTAGCGGGAGACTTTCTGTCTGGGGCCAACGTCCTGACTTTC. Translation gives CASSQLLLAGDFLSGANVLTF.

The rearrangement joins TRBV11-3 to TRBJ2-3, with TRBD1 as a possible D gene (5 bases). This CDR3 contains 14 residues. The germline gives CDR1 SGHNT, CDR2 YENEEA. V was clipped by 5 bases and J by 3 bases, with 12 bases between them. This CDR3 reads CASSARQGTDTQYF. The CDR3, as DNA: TGTGCCAGCAGCGCCCGTCAGGGTACAGATACGCAGTATTTT.

The chain joins TRBV27 to TRBJ2-7, with D possibly TRBD1 on 6 matching bases. Germline V gene lookup returns CDR1 MNHEY and CDR2 SMNVEV (reference sequence). V shed 3 bases and J shed 6 bases, with 18 bases lying between them. The CDR3 runs to 15 residues. The DNA for the CDR3 is TGTGCCAGCAGTTTTCTTCCGACAGGCACTGGCGAGCAGTACTTC. This encodes CASSFLPTGTGEQYF.

In regard to this clone: The sample holds other DNA sequences that translate to the same CDR3. The chain links TRBV30 to TRBJ1-2; TRBD1 might be the D (6 bases). V lost 0 bases to trimming and J lost 2 bases, with 7 bases between them. From germline, CDR1 is GTSNPN and CDR2 SVGIG (reference sequence). The CDR3 is 13 amino acids. The CDR3 nucleotides are TGTGCCTGGAGTGTAGGACAGAACTATGGCTACACCTTC. Protein product: CAWSVGQNYGYTF.

V is TRBV5-1 and J is TRBJ2-2, with TRBD2 matching 15 bases. This CDR3 spans 17 amino acids. The germline V gene encodes CDR1 SGHRS and CDR2 YFSETQ. J was trimmed by 7 bases and V by 4 bases; bases with no gene match: 8. CDR3 nucleotide sequence: TGCGCCAGCAGCAAGGGACTAGCGGGAGGACGCGGCGGGGAGCTGTTTTTT. It specifies CASSKGLAGGRGGELFF.

This sequence joins TRBV3-1 (or the pseudogene TRBV3-2) and TRBJ2-7, with 9 bases lining up with TRBD2. CDR3 length: 15 residues. Looked up from germline, CDR1 is LGHDT and CDR2 is YNNKEL (reference sequence). V was pared by 4 bases and J by 7 bases, with 11 bases of the junction left unmatched. In DNA form, the CDR3 reads TGTGCCAGCAGCCTTATAGCGGGAGTAGTGGGTGAGCAGTACTTC. This codes for CASSLIAGVVGEQYF.

The chain carries TRBV2 and TRBJ2-3, with unresolved D. V was shortened by 5 bases and J by 7 bases, with 10 bases between the two germline ends. The CDR3 sequence is 12 residues long. Germline V lookup: CDR1 SNHLY, CDR2 FYNNEI. CDR3 in amino acids: CASSQSVYTQYF. DNA of the CDR3: TGTGCCAGCAGTCAATCGGTTTATACGCAGTATTTT.

This chain uses TRBV21-1 with TRBJ2-7; TRBD2, as called in the table, went unchecked against the DNA. TRBV21-1 is given as a pseudogene. The CDR3 is 15 amino acids. This CDR3 is CASSKGASSGFEQYF. DNA for the CDR3: TGTGCCAGCAGCAAAGGAGCGTCTAGCGGGTTCGAGCAGTACTTC.

The chain combines TRBV12-3 or TRBV12-4 with TRBJ1-5; D is ambiguous. The CDR3 totals 13 residues. V gave up 2 bases and J gave up 9 bases, with 11 bases separating them. CDR3 nucleotide sequence: TGTGCCAGCAGTTTATCTGACTCGGGGCCCCAGCATTTT. Its protein is CASSLSDSGPQHF.

The V call is TRBV11-3, the J call TRBJ2-7, with no clear D. The CDR3 runs to 14 residues. The germline V gene has CDR1 SGHNT and CDR2 YENEEA. The germline V and J ends were trimmed by 4 bases and 5 bases, with 15 bases remaining between them. Here the CDR3 reads CASSSSRALDEQYF. The CDR3 nucleotides are TGTGCCAGCAGCTCATCCCGCGCGCTCGACGAGCAGTACTTC.

The V gene is TRBV28, the J gene TRBJ1-2; 7 nucleotides line up with TRBD1. CDR3 length: 16 amino acids. V lost 1 base, J lost 4 bases, and 9 bases stayed unmatched. Germline lookup yields CDR1 MDHEN and CDR2 SYDVKM. CDR3 loop: CASSLSGQEGVYGYTF. CDR3 bases: TGTGCCAGCAGTTTATCTGGACAGGAGGGTGTCTATGGCTACACCTTC.

The V call is TRBV27, the J call TRBJ1-3; D unclear. Trimming stripped 2 bases from V and 4 bases from J, with 12 bases between. CDR3 size: 15 residues. The germline CDR1 and CDR2 sequences are MNHEY and SMNVEV (reference sequence). DNA for the CDR3: TGTGCCAGCAGTTTAGGACCAGGAGCAGGAAACACCATATATTTT. Translation gives CASSLGPGAGNTIYF.

V is TRBV11-2 and J is TRBJ1-2; TRBD1 aligns across 9 bases. CDR3 length: 13 amino acids. CDR1 and CDR2 (germline): SGHAT, FQNNGV. J gave up 7 bases and V 2 bases, and 2 bases lay outside the gene matches. The CDR3 bases are TGTGCCAGCAGCTTAAGGACAGGGGTTGGCTACACCTTC. This sequence encodes CASSLRTGVGYTF.

V gene TRBV3-1 (or the pseudogene TRBV3-2) combines with J gene TRBJ2-1, with 7 bases aligning to TRBD1. The CDR3 is 15 amino acids. Germline V lookup: CDR1 LGHDT, CDR2 YNNKEL (reference sequence). V lost 5 bases, J lost 4 bases, and 8 bases stayed unmatched. The DNA for the CDR3 is TGTGCCAGCAGCTCGCCGGGACAGCTATACAATGAGCAGTTCTTC. Amino acids: CASSSPGQLYNEQFF.

This sequence joins TRBV18 and TRBJ2-5, with no clear D. V was clipped by 3 bases and J by 5 bases, with 13 bases between them. CDR1 is KGHSH, CDR2 LQKENI, per germline. This CDR3 has 14 residues. In nucleotides, the CDR3 is TGTGCCAGCTCACCCCCCTGGTCGTACGAGACCCAGTACTTC. Its translation is CASSPPWSYETQYF.

The chain employs TRBV2 and TRBJ2-1, with 9 bases fitting TRBD1. There are 15 residues in the CDR3. Germline V gives CDR1 SNHLY, CDR2 FYNNEI. With 5 bases clipped from V and 6 bases from J, the junction kept 8 bases outside the gene matches. The CDR3 sequence: CASSTGTGFINEQFF. The CDR3 region has the DNA TGTGCCAGCAGTACCGGGACAGGGTTCATCAATGAGCAGTTCTTC.